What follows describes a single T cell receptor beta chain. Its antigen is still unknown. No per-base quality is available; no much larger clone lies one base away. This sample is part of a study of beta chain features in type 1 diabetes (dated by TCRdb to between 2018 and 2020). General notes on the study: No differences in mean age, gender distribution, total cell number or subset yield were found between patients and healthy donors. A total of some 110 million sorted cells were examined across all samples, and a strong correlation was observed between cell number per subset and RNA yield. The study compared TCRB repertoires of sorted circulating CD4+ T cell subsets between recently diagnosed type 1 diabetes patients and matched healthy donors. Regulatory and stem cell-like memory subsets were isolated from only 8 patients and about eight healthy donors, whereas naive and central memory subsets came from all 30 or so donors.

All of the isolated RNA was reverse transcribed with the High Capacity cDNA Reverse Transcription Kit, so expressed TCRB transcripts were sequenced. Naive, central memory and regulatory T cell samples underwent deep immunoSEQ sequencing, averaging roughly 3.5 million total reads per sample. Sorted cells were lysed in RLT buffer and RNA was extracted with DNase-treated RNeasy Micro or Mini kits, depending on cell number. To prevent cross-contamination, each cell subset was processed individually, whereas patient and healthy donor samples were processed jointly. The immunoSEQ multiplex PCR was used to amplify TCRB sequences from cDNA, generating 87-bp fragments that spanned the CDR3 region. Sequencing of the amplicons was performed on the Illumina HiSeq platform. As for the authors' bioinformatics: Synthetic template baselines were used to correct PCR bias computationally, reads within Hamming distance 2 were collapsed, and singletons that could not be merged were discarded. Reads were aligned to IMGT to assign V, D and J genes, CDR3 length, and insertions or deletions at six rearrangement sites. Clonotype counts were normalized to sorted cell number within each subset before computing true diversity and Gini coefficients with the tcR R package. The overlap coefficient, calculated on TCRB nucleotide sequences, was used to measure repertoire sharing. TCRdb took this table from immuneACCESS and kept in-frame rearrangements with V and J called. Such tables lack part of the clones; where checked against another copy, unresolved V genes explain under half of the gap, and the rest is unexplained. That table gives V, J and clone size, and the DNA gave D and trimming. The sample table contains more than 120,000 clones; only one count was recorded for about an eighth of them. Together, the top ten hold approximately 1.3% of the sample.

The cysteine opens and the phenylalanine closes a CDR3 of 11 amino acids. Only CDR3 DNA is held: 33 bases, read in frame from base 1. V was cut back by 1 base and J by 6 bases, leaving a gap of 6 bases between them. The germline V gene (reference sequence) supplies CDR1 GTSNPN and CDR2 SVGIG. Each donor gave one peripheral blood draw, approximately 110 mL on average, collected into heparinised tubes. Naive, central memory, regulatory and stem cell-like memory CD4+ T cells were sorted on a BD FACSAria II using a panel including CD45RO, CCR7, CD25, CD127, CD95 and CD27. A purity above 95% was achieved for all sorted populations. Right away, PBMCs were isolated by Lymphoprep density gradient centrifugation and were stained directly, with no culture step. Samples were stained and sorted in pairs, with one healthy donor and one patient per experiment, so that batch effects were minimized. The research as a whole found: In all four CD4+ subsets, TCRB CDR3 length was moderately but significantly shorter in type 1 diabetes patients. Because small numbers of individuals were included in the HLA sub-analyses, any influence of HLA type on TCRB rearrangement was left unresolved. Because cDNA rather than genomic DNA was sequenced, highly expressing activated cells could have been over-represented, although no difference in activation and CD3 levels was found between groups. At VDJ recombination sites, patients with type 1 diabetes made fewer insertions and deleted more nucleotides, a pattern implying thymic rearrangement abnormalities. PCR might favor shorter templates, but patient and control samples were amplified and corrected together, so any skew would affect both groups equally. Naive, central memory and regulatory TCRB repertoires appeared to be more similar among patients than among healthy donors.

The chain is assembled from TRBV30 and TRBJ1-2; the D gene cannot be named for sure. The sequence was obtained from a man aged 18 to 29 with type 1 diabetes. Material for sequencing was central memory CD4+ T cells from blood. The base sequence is TGTGCCTGGAGTGAAGGGAATGGCTACACCTTC. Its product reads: CAWSEGNGYTF.